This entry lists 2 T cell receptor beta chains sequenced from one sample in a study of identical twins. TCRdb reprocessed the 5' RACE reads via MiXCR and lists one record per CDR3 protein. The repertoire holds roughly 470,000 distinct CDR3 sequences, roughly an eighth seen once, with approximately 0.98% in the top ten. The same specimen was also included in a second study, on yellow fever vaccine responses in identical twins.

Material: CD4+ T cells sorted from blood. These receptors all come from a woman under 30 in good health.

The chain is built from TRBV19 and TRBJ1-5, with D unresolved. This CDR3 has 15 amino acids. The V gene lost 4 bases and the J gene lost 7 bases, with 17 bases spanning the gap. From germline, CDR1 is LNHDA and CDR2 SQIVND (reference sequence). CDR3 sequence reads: CASSTVGDSRQPQHF. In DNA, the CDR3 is TGTGCCAGTAGTACGGTCGGGGATTCGAGACAGCCCCAGCATTTT.

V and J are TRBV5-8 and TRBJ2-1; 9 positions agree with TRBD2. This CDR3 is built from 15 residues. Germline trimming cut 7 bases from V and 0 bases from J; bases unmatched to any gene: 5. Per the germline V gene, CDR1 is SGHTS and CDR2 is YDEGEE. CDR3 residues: CASPGTSHSYNEQFF. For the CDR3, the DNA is TGTGCCAGCCCGGGGACTAGCCACTCCTACAATGAGCAGTTCTTC. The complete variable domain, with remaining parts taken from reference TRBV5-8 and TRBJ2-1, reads EAGVTQSPTHLIKTRGQQATLRCSPISGHTSVYWYQQALGLGLQFLLWYDEGEERNRGNFPPRFSGRQFPNYSSELNVNALELEDSALYLCASPGTSHSYNEQFFGPGTRLTVL.